These 9 T cell receptor beta chains share one sample of origin, sequenced in a study of blood T cell repertoires in COVID-19. The protocol was immunoSEQ multiplex PCR, while the TCRdb copy is restricted to in-frame clones and leaves out a portion. Of about 440,000 clones listed, around 88% are singletons. Sequenced input: peripheral blood. These receptors were collected from a woman aged 50 to 60 with COVID-19, enrolled during active disease.

J is TRBJ2-1 and V is TRBV4-2; 10 bases agree with TRBD2. CDR3 length: 17 residues. V gave up 3 bases and J gave up 1 base; unmatched junction bases: 6. The germline V gene has CDR1 LGHNA and CDR2 YNFKEQ. The CDR3 nucleotides are TGTGCCAGCAGCCATCTTAGCGGGGGGACTTCCTACAATGAGCAGTTCTTC. Amino acids: CASSHLSGGTSYNEQFF.

The V call is TRBV19, the J call TRBJ1-2; D unclear. CDR1 is LNHDA and CDR2 is SQIVND in the germline V gene (reference sequence). Trimming took 6 bases from V and 6 from J, leaving 14 bases between them. The CDR3 has 13 amino acids. The CDR3 is CASSPGGHDGYTF. The CDR3 DNA sequence: TGTGCCAGTAGCCCCGGAGGGCACGATGGCTACACCTTC.

The chain recombines TRBV9 with TRBJ2-1; TRBD1 matches at 9 bases. V was clipped by 3 bases and J by 1 base; unmatched bases: 8. In germline, CDR1 is SGDLS, CDR2 YYNGEE. This CDR3 contains 17 residues. The CDR3 reads CASSAQAGTGSYNEQFF. DNA of the CDR3: TGTGCCAGCAGCGCCCAAGCCGGGACAGGGTCCTACAATGAGCAGTTCTTC.

This chain joins TRBV19 and TRBJ1-5; no clear D. CDR3 size: 13 residues. CDR1 LNHDA and CDR2 SQIVND come from the germline V gene (reference sequence). The V end was cut by 8 bases, the J end by 4 bases, with 12 bases between. This CDR3 reads CASGFAGNQPQHF. CDR3 bases: TGTGCCAGTGGCTTCGCGGGGAATCAGCCCCAGCATTTT. Together with reference TRBV19 and TRBJ1-5, the CDR3 gives the full variable domain: DGGITQSPKYLFRKEGQNVTLSCEQNLNHDAMYWYRQDPGQGLRLIYYSQIVNDFQKGDIAEGYSVSREKKESFPLTVTSAQKNPTAFYLCASGFAGNQPQHFGDGTRLSIL.

The rearrangement links TRBV29-1 to TRBJ2-3; 8 bases are a match to TRBD2. The CDR3 contains 14 residues. CDR1 SQVTM and CDR2 ANQGSEA come from the germline V gene. V shed 8 bases and J 2 bases; nucleotides not matched to a gene: 9. The CDR3 sequence is CSTGGAGDTDTQYF. The CDR3 DNA sequence: TGCAGCACTGGGGGAGCGGGGGACACAGATACGCAGTATTTT.

The chain carries TRBV30 and TRBJ1-2, with 7 positions matching TRBD1. CDR3 size: 13 residues. In germline, CDR1 is GTSNPN, CDR2 SVGIG (reference sequence). The junction had 5 bases not matched to a gene; V was cut back by 6 bases and J by 1 base. The CDR3 bases are TGTGCCTGTCCCCGGGACAGTAACTATGGCTACACCTTC. This sequence encodes CACPRDSNYGYTF.

The chain links TRBV21-1 to TRBJ2-1; the D call in the table, TRBD1, was not verified against the DNA. TRBV21-1 represents a pseudogene. CDR3 size: 15 residues. CDR3 in DNA: TGTGCCAGCAGCCTTGACAGGGACTTTAGGGATGAGCAGTTCTTC. As protein: CASSLDRDFRDEQFF.

The chain links TRBV5-8 to TRBJ2-1, with 9 bases that match TRBD2. The germline CDR1 and CDR2 sequences are SGHTS and YDEGEE. The CDR3 is 16 amino acids. V shed 0 bases and J 8 bases; nucleotides not matched to a gene: 9. In DNA, the CDR3 is TGTGCCAGCAGCTTGGAGGGCGGGGGGGCTATAGATGAGCAGTTCTTC. It encodes CASSLEGGGAIDEQFF.

This chain links TRBV19 with TRBJ2-3, with TRBD2 matching over 15 bases. The J segment lost 7 bases and the V segment lost 4 bases, leaving 6 bases of the junction unmatched. The CDR3 runs 16 residues. Germline V lookup: CDR1 LNHDA, CDR2 SQIVND (reference sequence). Written as DNA, the CDR3 is TGTGCCAGTAGTACGGGACTAGCGGGGGGTGGAAATACGCAGTATTTT. Amino acids: CASSTGLAGGGNTQYF.